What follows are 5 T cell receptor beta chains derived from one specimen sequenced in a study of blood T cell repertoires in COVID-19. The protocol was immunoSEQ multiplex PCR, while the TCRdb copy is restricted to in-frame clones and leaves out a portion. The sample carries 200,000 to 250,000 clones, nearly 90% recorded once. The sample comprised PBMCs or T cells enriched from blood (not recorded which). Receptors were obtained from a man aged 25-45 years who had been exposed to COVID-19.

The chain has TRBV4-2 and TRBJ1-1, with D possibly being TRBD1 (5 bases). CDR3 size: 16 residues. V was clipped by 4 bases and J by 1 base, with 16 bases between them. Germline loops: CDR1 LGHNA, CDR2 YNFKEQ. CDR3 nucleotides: TGTGCCAGCAGCCCAGCGGGGGTTTCTTCGAACACTGAAGCTTTCTTT. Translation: CASSPAGVSSNTEAFF.

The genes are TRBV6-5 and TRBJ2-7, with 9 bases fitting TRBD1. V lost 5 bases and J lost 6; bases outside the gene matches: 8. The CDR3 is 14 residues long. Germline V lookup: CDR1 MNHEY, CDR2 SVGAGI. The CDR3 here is CASSKQGAEGEQYF. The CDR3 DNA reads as TGTGCCAGCAGTAAACAGGGGGCTGAGGGCGAGCAGTACTTC.

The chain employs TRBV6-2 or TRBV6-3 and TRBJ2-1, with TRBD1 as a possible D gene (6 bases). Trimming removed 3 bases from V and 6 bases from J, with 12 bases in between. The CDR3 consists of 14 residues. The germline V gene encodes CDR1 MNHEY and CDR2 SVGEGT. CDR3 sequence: CASSYSRGGNEQFF. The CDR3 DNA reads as TGTGCCAGCAGTTATTCCAGGGGCGGCAATGAGCAGTTCTTC.

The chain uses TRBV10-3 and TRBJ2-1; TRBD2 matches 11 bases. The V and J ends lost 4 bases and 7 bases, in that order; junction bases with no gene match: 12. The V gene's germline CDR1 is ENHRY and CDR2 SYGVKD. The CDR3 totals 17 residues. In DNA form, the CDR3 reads TGTGCCATCAGTGGATCCCCGACTAGCGGGGACTGGAATGAGCAGTTCTTC. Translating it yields CAISGSPTSGDWNEQFF.

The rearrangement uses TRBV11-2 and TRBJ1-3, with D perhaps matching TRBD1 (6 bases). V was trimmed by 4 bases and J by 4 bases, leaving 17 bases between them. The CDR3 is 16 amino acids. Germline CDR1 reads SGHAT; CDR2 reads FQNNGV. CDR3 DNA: TGTGCCAGCAGCTCTCTGCAGGGGAAGGGAGGAAACACCATATATTTT. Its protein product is CASSSLQGKGGNTIYF.